Presented here are 32 T cell receptor beta chains from one specimen sequenced in a study of OX40 agonist ivuxolimab in advanced cancers. Assay used: immunoSEQ multiplex PCR; TCRdb lists only in-frame clones, some missing. Of just over 80,000 clones in the sample, around 87% were seen once. The specimen comprised CD4+ or CD8+ T cells sorted from blood, sampled in a trial of the OX40 agonist ivuxolimab. All receptors come from an adult with an advanced solid tumor such as melanoma, head and neck, liver or kidney cancer.

The rearrangement joins TRBV14 to TRBJ2-3, with TRBD1 identical over 7 bases. CDR3 length: 16 amino acids. The germline CDR1 and CDR2 sequences are SGHDN and FVKESK. V dropped 0 bases and J dropped 3; count of bases not matched to a gene: 6. CDR3 loop: CASSQDRKDRTDTQYF. The CDR3 DNA sequence: TGTGCCAGCAGCCAAGATCGTAAGGACAGGACAGATACGCAGTATTTT.

The rearrangement joins TRBV2 to TRBJ2-1; D might be TRBD2 (5 bases). This CDR3 comprises 15 residues. Trimming pared 7 bases from V and 4 bases from J, leaving 17 bases between. The germline V gene encodes CDR1 SNHLY and CDR2 FYNNEI. CDR3 DNA: TGTGCCAGCATGGTGAGCGGTGGCGGGTACAATGAGCAGTTCTTC. Translated: CASMVSGGGYNEQFF.

The V and J genes are TRBV5-1 and TRBJ2-7, with D perhaps TRBD2 (6 bases). Germline V gene data show CDR1 as SGHRS and CDR2 as YFSETQ. Trimming removed 2 bases from V and 3 bases from J, with 6 bases in between. There are 12 residues in the CDR3. The CDR3 DNA reads TGCGCCAGCAGCTTCGGGGGCTACGAGCAGTACTTC. As protein: CASSFGGYEQYF. Full variable domain (rest looked up from reference TRBV5-1 and TRBJ2-7): KAGVTQTPRYLIKTRGQQVTLSCSPISGHRSVSWYQQTPGQGLQFLFEYFSETQRNKGNFPGRFSGRQFSNSRSEMNVSTLELGDSALYLCASSFGGYEQYFGPGTRLTVT.

This rearrangement joins TRBV6-5 to TRBJ2-7; no definite D call. There are 11 residues in the CDR3. Germline CDR1 is MNHEY and CDR2 is SVGAGI. V was trimmed by 2 bases and J by 5 bases, leaving 4 bases between them. DNA for the CDR3: TGTGCCAGCAGTTACAAGGACGAGCAGTACTTC. Protein: CASSYKDEQYF.

The rearrangement uses TRBV7-2 and TRBJ1-2; tentatively, D is TRBD1 (5 bases). The germline CDR1 and CDR2 sequences are SGHTA and FQGNSA. The V gene lost 4 bases and the J gene lost 8 bases, with 23 bases spanning the gap. The CDR3 spans 16 residues. This CDR3 is CASSSQTGPQTGGYTF. CDR3 nucleotide sequence: TGTGCCAGCAGCTCGCAGACGGGACCGCAAACCGGGGGCTACACCTTC.

The rearrangement links TRBV19 to TRBJ1-1; D is unclear. The CDR3 spans 13 residues. V was pared by 3 bases and J by 7 bases, with 12 bases between. The germline CDR1 and CDR2 sequences are LNHDA and SQIVND (reference sequence). The CDR3 protein is CASSIFGANEAFF. The CDR3 nucleotides read TGTGCCAGTAGTATTTTCGGAGCCAATGAAGCTTTCTTT.

The V and J genes are TRBV28 and TRBJ2-3; the D is unclear. The CDR3 covers 11 residues. Germline V gene lookup returns CDR1 MDHEN and CDR2 SYDVKM. Between the trimmed V and J ends, which lost 10 bases and 7 bases, there was a span of 12 bases. DNA of the CDR3: TGTGCCACCAACACGGAGAATACGCAGTATTTT. Encoded protein: CATNTENTQYF.

The chain recombines TRBV7-2 with TRBJ1-1; D possibly corresponds to TRBD1 (6 bases). The CDR3 has 15 amino acids. Germline values: CDR1 SGHTA, CDR2 FQGNSA. Trimming took off 3 bases at V and 4 bases at J, with 15 bases between the two ends. The CDR3 coding sequence is TGTGCCAGCAGCTTGACCCCCGGGGGCGGCACTGAAGCTTTCTTT. It codes for CASSLTPGGGTEAFF.

This chain connects TRBV6-5 to TRBJ2-7, with D uncertain. Trimming removed 2 bases from V and 3 bases from J, with 14 bases in between. The CDR3 covers 15 residues. Germline CDR1 is MNHEY and CDR2 is SVGAGI. The CDR3 DNA follows: TGTGCCAGCAGTTACCTGGGTCGGCAGGACTACGAGCAGTACTTC. Encoded protein: CASSYLGRQDYEQYF.

In this sample, this clone turned up once. The genes are TRBV11-1 and TRBJ1-1; 8 bases match TRBD1. Germline trimming cut 5 bases from V and 6 bases from J; bases unmatched to any gene: 14. Per the germline V gene, CDR1 is SGHAT and CDR2 is FQDESV (reference sequence). CDR3 length equals 16 residues. The CDR3 protein is CASSRGQGMARAEAFF. The CDR3 region has the DNA TGTGCCAGCAGCCGCGGACAGGGTATGGCTCGCGCTGAAGCTTTCTTT.

As concerns this clone: In this CDR3 the conserved last residue, phenylalanine or tryptophan, is missing, so a read error is likely. The DNA is omitted, as the CDR3 cannot be located on it reliably, and the CDR3 follows TCRdb's listing. CDR3 amino acids: CASSQPDRSL. The chain uses TRBV4-1 and TRBJ1-1; TRBD1, the table's D call, was not compared with the DNA. The CDR3 spans 10 amino acids, including both terminal residues. CDR1 MGHRA and CDR2 YSYEKL come from the germline V gene.

This sequence joins TRBV6-1 and TRBJ2-7, with D maybe TRBD1 (6 bases). Germline V gene data show CDR1 as MNHNS and CDR2 as SASEGT. This CDR3 region has 13 residues. Trimming shortened V by 8 bases and J by 6 bases, and 17 bases separated the two germline ends. CDR3 nucleotide sequence: TGTGCCAGCGGGACACCCCTGAGGTCCGAGCAGTACTTC. Translation: CASGTPLRSEQYF.

The J gene is TRBJ2-1, the V gene TRBV7-7, with 7 bases fitting TRBD1. Germline CDR1 SSHAT, CDR2 FNYEAQ (reference sequence). CDR3 length equals 15 residues. V gave up 5 bases and J gave up 4 bases; unmatched junction bases: 8. CDR3 amino acids: CASSRWTGLYNEQFF. CDR3 sequence (DNA): TGTGCCAGCAGCCGCTGGACAGGACTTTACAATGAGCAGTTCTTC. Full variable domain (rest looked up from reference TRBV7-7 and TRBJ2-1): GAGVSQSPRYKVTKRGQDVTLRCDPISSHATLYWYQQALGQGPEFLTYFNYEAQPDKSGLPSDRFSAERPEGSISTLTIQRTEQRDSAMYRCASSRWTGLYNEQFFGPGTRLTVL.

The rearrangement uses TRBV6-5 and TRBJ2-1; D gene ambiguous. V lost 2 bases and J 1 base, leaving 9 bases between the germline ends. In germline, CDR1 is MNHEY, CDR2 SVGAGI. This CDR3 is built from 15 residues. The CDR3 region is CASSYRGDSYNEQFF. In DNA, the CDR3 is TGTGCCAGCAGTTACCGTGGGGATTCCTACAATGAGCAGTTCTTC.

The DNA of the CDR3 is TGTGCCAGCACGTCTAATCAGCCCCAGCATTTT. It yields the protein CASTSNQPQHF. The chain uses TRBV28 and TRBJ1-5; D is undetermined. CDR1 MDHEN and CDR2 SYDVKM come from the germline V gene. The CDR3 totals 11 residues. The V end lost 7 bases, the J end lost 4 bases, and 5 bases lay between the germline ends.

The chain carries TRBV27 and TRBJ2-5; 7 bases agree with TRBD1. CDR3 length equals 14 residues. CDR1 and CDR2 from the germline V gene are MNHEY and SMNVEV (reference sequence). The ends lost 6 bases at V and 5 bases at J; junction bases unmatched: 9. CDR3 bases: TGTGCCAGCAGATTACAGGGGACGCTGGAGACCCAGTACTTC. As protein: CASRLQGTLETQYF.

The DNA for the CDR3 is TGTGCCAGCGCATCGACTAGCGGGGTCTACGAGCAGTACGTC. It encodes CASASTSGVYEQYV. J is TRBJ2-7 and V is TRBV6-1; 11 bases map to TRBD2. Per the germline V gene, CDR1 is MNHNS and CDR2 is SASEGT. The CDR3 sequence is 14 residues long. V lost 8 bases, J lost 3 bases, and 6 bases stayed unmatched.

In its sample, this clone was seen once. One end of the junction varies from germline; a read error may be responsible. The chain joins TRBV6-6 to TRBJ2-7, with 7 nucleotides matching TRBD2. The CDR3 extends over 16 amino acids. The V gene's germline CDR1 is MNHNY and CDR2 SVGAGI (reference sequence). This CDR3 is CASSLSGRTSSHEQYF. Written as DNA, the CDR3 is TGTGCCAGCAGCCTGTCCGGGAGGACCAGCTCCCACGAGCAGTACTTC.

Only one count was recorded for this clone. The J gene is TRBJ1-4, the V gene TRBV6-1, with TRBD1 identical over 10 bases. Per germline, CDR1 MNHNS and CDR2 SASEGT. This CDR3 has 14 amino acids. V dropped 4 bases and J dropped 5; count of bases not matched to a gene: 1. The CDR3 region has the DNA TGTGCCAGCAGTGGGACAGGGGGAAATGAAAAACTGTTTTTT. Translated: CASSGTGGNEKLFF.

The chain combines TRBV6-5 with TRBJ1-1; 9 bases line up with TRBD1. Germline V CDR1 and CDR2: MNHEY, SVGAGI. This CDR3 spans 15 amino acids. Trimming cost V 6 bases and J 8 bases; bases outside gene matches: 13. The CDR3 loop is CASSHRGRGSSEAFF. The CDR3 DNA reads TGTGCCAGCAGCCACAGGGGGCGCGGGTCCTCGGAAGCTTTCTTT.

This chain uses TRBV7-9 with TRBJ1-1; perhaps TRBD1 as D (6 bases). The CDR3 runs 16 residues. Trimming took 2 bases from V and 0 from J, leaving 13 bases between them. The germline V gene encodes CDR1 SEHNR and CDR2 FQNEAQ (reference sequence). The CDR3 coding sequence is TGTGCCAGCAGCTTAAGTCAGGGGTCAATGAACACTGAAGCTTTCTTT. Its protein is CASSLSQGSMNTEAFF.

The chain carries TRBV6-1 and TRBJ2-6; D may correspond to TRBD1 or TRBD2 (5 bases each). The germline V gene encodes CDR1 MNHNS and CDR2 SASEGT. This CDR3 is built from 16 residues. V was clipped by 0 bases and J by 4 bases, with 10 bases between them. The CDR3 protein is CASSEAPGAGANVLTF. CDR3 coding DNA: TGTGCCAGCAGTGAAGCGCCCGGGGCAGGGGCCAACGTCCTGACTTTC.

J is TRBJ2-2 and V is TRBV7-3; no clear D gene. The CDR3 covers 12 residues. The V gene lost 5 bases and the J gene lost 3 bases, with 4 bases spanning the gap. From germline, CDR1 is SGHTA and CDR2 FQGTGA. The CDR3 nucleotides are TGTGCCAGCAGCGCTGACACCGGGGAGCTGTTTTTT. The encoded protein is CASSADTGELFF.

The CDR3 region is CASSLRRQGASIAKNIQYF. In nucleotides, the CDR3 is TGTGCCAGCAGCCTTAGGAGGCAGGGGGCCTCAATAGCCAAAAACATTCAGTACTTC. The chain recombines TRBV11-2 with TRBJ2-4; 8 bases agree with TRBD1. This CDR3 comprises 19 residues. Trimming removed 5 bases from V and 0 bases from J; junction bases left unmatched: 15. Germline V gene lookup returns CDR1 SGHAT and CDR2 FQNNGV.

This sequence joins TRBV6-1 and TRBJ2-1, with D perhaps matching TRBD2 (7 bases). Germline values: CDR1 MNHNS, CDR2 SASEGT. This CDR3 contains 11 residues. With 10 bases removed from V and 15 bases from J, the gap between germline ends came to 19 bases. The CDR3 nucleotides are TGTGCCACCCAAGGAAGGGGGGGGTGGTTCTTC. Residues: CATQGRGGWFF.

This chain uses TRBV29-1 with TRBJ1-5; TRBD1 is a possible D gene (5 bases). CDR3 length equals 14 residues. Trimming shortened V by 5 bases and J by 0 bases, and 11 bases separated the two germline ends. Germline V CDR1 and CDR2: SQVTM, ANQGSEA. CDR3 residues: CSVQGTNSNQPQHF. The CDR3 DNA reads as TGCAGCGTTCAAGGGACTAATAGCAATCAGCCCCAGCATTTT.

The chain links TRBV2 to TRBJ2-2; no reliable D call. The germline V gene has CDR1 SNHLY and CDR2 FYNNEI. With 0 bases removed from V and 0 bases from J, the gap between germline ends came to 14 bases. CDR3 length: 18 residues. Here the CDR3 DNA reads TGTGCCAGCAGTGAAGCGAGAAGGAAGCGTTCGAACACCGGGGAGCTGTTTTTT. Its protein product is CASSEARRKRSNTGELFF.

Concerning this clone: Other nucleotide sequences in the sample specify the same CDR3. J is TRBJ1-2 and V is TRBV6-5; 7 positions agree with TRBD1. In germline, CDR1 is MNHEY, CDR2 SVGAGI. Unmatched junction bases numbered 5, after V lost 5 bases and J lost 8 bases. The CDR3 is 12 residues long. The CDR3 spells CASSRQGRGYTF. The CDR3 nucleotides read TGTGCCAGCAGTCGACAGGGACGGGGCTACACCTTC.

The V gene is TRBV28, the J gene TRBJ2-2; a possible D gene is TRBD1 (6 bases). Germline V CDR1 and CDR2: MDHEN, SYDVKM. Trimming shortened V by 6 bases and J by 5 bases, and 16 bases separated the two germline ends. This CDR3 spans 15 amino acids. In DNA form, the CDR3 reads TGTGCCAGCAGAACCTCACAGGGTCGGACCGGGGAGCTGTTTTTT. Its protein product is CASRTSQGRTGELFF.

The genes are TRBV30 and TRBJ1-1; 8 bases agree with TRBD1. The CDR3 totals 12 residues. The V and J ends lost 5 bases and 2 bases, in that order; junction bases with no gene match: 1. The V gene's germline CDR1 is GTSNPN and CDR2 SVGIG (reference sequence). The CDR3: CAWDRGNTEAFF. The CDR3 coding sequence is TGTGCCTGGGACAGGGGTAACACTGAAGCTTTCTTT.

This clone was observed a handful of times. The chain is built from TRBV9 and TRBJ1-1; D unresolved. Trimming removed 0 bases at V and 0 bases at J, with 9 bases between. The germline V gene encodes CDR1 SGDLS and CDR2 YYNGEE. The CDR3 length is 15 residues. Here the CDR3 DNA reads TGTGCCAGCAGCGTAGACCCAAGGCTGAACACTGAAGCTTTCTTT. Protein: CASSVDPRLNTEAFF.

The V call is TRBV7-2, the J call TRBJ1-5, with D unclear. This CDR3 is 15 amino acids long. V was clipped by 1 base and J by 0 bases, with 7 bases between them. In germline, CDR1 is SGHTA, CDR2 FQGNSA. CDR3 sequence reads: CASSLGRTSNQPQHF. CDR3 DNA sequence: TGTGCCAGCAGCTTAGGACGGACTAGCAATCAGCCCCAGCATTTT.